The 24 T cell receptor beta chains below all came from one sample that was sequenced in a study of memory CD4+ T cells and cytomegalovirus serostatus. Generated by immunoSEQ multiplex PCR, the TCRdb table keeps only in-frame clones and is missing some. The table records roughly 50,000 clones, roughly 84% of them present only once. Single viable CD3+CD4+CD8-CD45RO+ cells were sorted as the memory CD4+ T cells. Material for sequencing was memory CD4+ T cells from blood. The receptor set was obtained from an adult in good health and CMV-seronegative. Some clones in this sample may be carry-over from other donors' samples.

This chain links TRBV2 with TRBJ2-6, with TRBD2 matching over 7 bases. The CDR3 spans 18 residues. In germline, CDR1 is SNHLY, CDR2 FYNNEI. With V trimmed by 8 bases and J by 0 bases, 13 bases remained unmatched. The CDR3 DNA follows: TGTGCCAGCCGCGAGCGGGAAGGGTCTTTCTCTGGGGCCAACGTCCTGACTTTC. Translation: CASREREGSFSGANVLTF.

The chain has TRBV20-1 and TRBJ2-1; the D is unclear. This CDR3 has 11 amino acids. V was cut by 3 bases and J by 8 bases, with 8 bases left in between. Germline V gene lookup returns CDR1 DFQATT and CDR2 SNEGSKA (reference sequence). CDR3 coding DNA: TGCAGTGCTAGGAAGGCGTATGAGCAGTTCTTC. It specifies CSARKAYEQFF.

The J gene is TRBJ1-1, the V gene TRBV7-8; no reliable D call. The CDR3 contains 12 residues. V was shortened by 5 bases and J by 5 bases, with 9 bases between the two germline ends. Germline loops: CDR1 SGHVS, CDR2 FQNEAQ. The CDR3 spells CASSPGETEAFF. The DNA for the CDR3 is TGTGCCAGCAGCCCCGGGGAGACTGAAGCTTTCTTT.

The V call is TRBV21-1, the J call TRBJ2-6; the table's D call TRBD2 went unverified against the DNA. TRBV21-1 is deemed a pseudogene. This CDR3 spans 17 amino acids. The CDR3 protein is CATREGGIGSGANVLTF. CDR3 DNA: TGTGCCACCCGGGAGGGGGGGATCGGCTCTGGGGCCAACGTCCTGACTTTC.

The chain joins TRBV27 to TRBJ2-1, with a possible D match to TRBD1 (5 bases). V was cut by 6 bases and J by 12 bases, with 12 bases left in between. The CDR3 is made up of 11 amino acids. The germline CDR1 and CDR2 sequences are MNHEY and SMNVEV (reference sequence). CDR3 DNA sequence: TGTGCCAGCAGAAAGGGGCGCGGGCAGTTCTTC. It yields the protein CASRKGRGQFF.

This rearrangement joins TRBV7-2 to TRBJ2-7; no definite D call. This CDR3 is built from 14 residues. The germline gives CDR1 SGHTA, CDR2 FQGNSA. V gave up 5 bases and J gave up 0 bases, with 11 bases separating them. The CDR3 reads CASSPTHSSYEQYF. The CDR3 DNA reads TGTGCCAGCAGCCCCACGCATAGCTCCTACGAGCAGTACTTC.

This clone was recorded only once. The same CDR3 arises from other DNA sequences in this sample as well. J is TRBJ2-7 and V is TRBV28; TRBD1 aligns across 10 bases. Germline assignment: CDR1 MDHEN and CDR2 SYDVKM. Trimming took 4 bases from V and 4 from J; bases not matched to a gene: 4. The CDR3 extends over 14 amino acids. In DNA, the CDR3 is TGTGCCAGCAGTTCCGGGACAGGGGTATACGAGCAGTACTTC. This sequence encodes CASSSGTGVYEQYF.

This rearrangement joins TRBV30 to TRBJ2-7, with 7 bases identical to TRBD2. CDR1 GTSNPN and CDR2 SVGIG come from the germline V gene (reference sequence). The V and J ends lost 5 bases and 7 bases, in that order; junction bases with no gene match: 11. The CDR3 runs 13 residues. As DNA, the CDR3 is TGTGCCTGGGGTTCGATGGGAGGGCCGGAGCAGTACTTC. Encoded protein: CAWGSMGGPEQYF. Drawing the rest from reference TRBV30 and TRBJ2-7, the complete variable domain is SQTIHQWPATLVQPVGSPLSLECTVEGTSNPNLYWYRQAAGRGLQLLFYSVGIGQISSEVPQNLSASRPQDRQFILSSKKLLLSDSGFYLCAWGSMGGPEQYFGPGTRLTVT.

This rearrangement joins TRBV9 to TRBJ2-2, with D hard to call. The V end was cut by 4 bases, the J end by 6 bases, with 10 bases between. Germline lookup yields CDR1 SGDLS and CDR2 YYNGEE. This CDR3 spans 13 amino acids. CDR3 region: CASSRSLAGELFF. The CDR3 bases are TGTGCCAGCAGCCGCTCGTTGGCCGGGGAGCTGTTTTTT.

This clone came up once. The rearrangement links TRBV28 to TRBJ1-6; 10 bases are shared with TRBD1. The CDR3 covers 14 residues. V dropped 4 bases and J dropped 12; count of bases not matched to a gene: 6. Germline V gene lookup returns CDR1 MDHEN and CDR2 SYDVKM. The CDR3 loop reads CASSSGQGDGPLHF. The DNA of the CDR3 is TGTGCCAGCAGTTCCGGACAGGGGGACGGACCCCTCCACTTT.

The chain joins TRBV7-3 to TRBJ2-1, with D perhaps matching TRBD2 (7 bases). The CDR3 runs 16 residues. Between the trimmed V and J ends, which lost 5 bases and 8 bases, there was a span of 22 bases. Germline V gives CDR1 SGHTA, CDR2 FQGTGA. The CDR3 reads CASSARVGGAADEQFF. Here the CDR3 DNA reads TGTGCCAGCAGCGCCAGGGTTGGGGGGGCGGCAGATGAGCAGTTCTTC.

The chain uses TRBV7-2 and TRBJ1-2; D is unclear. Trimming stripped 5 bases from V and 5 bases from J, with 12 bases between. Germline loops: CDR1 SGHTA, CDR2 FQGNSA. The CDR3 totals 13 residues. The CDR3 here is CASSLQTSYGYTF. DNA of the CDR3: TGTGCCAGCAGCCTTCAAACCTCGTATGGCTACACCTTC.

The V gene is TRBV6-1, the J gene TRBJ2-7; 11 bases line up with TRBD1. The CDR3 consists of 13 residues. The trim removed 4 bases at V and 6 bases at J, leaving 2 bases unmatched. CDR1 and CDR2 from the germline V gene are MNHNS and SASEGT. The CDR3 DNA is TGTGCCAGCAGTGGGGACAGGGGGTCCGAGCAGTACTTC. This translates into CASSGDRGSEQYF.

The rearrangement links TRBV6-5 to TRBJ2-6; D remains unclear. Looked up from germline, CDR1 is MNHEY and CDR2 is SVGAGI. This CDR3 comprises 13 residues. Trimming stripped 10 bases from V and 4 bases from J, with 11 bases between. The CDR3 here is CATRLSGANVLTF. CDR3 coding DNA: TGTGCCACCAGGCTTTCCGGGGCCAACGTCCTGACTTTC.

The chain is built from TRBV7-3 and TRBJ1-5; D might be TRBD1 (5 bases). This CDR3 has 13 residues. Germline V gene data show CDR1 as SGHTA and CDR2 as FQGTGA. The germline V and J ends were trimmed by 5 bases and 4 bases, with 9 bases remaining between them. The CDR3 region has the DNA TGTGCCAGCAGCCTAGGGGCTAATCAGCCCCAGCATTTT. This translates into CASSLGANQPQHF.

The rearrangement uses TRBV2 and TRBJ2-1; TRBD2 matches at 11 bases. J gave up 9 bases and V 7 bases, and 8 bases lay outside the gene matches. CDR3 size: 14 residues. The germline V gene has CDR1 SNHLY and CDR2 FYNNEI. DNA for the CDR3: TGTGCCAGCACCCTTAGCGGGAGGGCCGGTGAGCAGTTCTTC. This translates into CASTLSGRAGEQFF. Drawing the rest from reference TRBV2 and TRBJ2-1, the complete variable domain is EPEVTQTPSHQVTQMGQEVILRCVPISNHLYFYWYRQILGQKVEFLVSFYNNEISEKSEIFDDQFSVERPDGSNFTLKIRSTKLEDSAMYFCASTLSGRAGEQFFGPGTRLTVL.

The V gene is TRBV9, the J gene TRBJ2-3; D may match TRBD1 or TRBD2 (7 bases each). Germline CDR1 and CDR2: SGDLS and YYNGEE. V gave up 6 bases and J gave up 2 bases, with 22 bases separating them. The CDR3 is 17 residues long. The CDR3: CASTPGGAGWVTDTQYF. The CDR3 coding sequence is TGTGCCAGCACCCCAGGGGGAGCGGGATGGGTCACAGATACGCAGTATTTT.

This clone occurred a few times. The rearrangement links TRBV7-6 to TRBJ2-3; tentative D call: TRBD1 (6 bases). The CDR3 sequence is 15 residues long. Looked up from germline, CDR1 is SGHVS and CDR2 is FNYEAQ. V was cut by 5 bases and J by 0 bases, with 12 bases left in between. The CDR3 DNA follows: TGTGCCAGCAGCCCTTGGACAGCTAGCACAGATACGCAGTATTTT. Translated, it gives CASSPWTASTDTQYF.

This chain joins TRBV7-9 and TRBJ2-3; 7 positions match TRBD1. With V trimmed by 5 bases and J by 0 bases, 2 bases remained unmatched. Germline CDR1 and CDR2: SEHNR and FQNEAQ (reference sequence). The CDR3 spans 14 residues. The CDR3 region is CASSPGQSTDTQYF. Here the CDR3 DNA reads TGTGCCAGCAGCCCGGGACAGAGCACAGATACGCAGTATTTT.

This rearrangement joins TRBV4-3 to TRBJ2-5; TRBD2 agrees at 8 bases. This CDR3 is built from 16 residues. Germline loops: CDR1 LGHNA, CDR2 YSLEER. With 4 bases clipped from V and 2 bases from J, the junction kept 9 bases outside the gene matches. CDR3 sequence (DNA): TGCGCCAGCAGCCTGGGGGGGAGCGGGGGTCAAGAGACCCAGTACTTC. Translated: CASSLGGSGGQETQYF.

The CDR3 nucleotides are TGTGCCAGCAGTCCGGGGACCGGGGGAGAGACCCAGTACTTC. This sequence encodes CASSPGTGGETQYF. This chain joins TRBV21-1 and TRBJ2-5; the D call TRBD2 from the table was never checked on the DNA. TRBV21-1 is a known pseudogene. The CDR3 sequence is 14 residues long.

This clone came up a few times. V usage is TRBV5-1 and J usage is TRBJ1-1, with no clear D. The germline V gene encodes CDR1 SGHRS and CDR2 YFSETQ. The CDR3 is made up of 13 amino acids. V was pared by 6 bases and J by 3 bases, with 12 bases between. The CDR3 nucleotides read TGCGCCAGCATAGATCGGGATCACACTGAAGCTTTCTTT. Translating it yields CASIDRDHTEAFF.

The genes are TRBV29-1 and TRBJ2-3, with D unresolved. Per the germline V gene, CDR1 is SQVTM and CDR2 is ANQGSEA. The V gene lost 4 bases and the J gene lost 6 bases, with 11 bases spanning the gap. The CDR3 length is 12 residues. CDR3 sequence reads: CSVVGSSDTQYF. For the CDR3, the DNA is TGCAGCGTTGTTGGGTCTTCGGATACGCAGTATTTT.

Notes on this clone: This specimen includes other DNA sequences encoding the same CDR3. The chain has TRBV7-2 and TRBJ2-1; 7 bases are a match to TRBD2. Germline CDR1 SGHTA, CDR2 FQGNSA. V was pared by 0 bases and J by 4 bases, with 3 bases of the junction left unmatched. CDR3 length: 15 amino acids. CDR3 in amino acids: CASSLAGGPYNEQFF. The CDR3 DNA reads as TGTGCCAGCAGCTTAGCGGGAGGGCCTTACAATGAGCAGTTCTTC.